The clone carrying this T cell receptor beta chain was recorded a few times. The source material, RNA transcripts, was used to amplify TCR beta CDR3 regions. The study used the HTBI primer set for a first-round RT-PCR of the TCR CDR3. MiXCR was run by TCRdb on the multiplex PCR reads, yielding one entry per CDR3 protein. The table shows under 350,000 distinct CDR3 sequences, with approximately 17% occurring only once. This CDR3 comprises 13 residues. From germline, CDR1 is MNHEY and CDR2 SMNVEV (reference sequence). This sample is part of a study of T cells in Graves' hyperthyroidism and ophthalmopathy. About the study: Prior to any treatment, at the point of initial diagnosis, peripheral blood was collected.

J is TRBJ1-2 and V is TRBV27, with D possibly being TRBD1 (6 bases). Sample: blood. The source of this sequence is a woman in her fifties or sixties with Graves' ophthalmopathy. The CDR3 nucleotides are TGTGTCGAGTCAGGGGCGGTTCGCTATGGCTACACCTTC. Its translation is CVESGAVRYGYTF.